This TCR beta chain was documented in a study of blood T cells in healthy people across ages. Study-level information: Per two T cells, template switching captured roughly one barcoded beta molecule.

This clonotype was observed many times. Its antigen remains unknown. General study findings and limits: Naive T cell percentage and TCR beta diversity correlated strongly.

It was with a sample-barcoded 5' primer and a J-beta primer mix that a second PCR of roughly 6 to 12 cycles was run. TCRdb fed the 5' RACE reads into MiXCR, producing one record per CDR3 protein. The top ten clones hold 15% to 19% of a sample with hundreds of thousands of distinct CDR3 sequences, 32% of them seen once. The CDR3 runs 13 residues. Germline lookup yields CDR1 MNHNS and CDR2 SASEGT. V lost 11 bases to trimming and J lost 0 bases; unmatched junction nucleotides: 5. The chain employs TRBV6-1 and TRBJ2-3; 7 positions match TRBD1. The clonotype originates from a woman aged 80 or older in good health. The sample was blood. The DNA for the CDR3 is TGTGCCTGCGACAGGGTTAGCACAGATACGCAGTATTTT. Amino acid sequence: CACDRVSTDTQYF.